One sample yielded the 17 T cell receptor beta chains listed below, sequenced in a study of blood T cells in healthy people across ages. Combining a sample-barcoded 5' primer with a J-beta primer mix, a second PCR ran for roughly 7 to 12 cycles. TCRdb recomputed calls from the 5' RACE reads with MiXCR, one row per CDR3 protein. The sample has some 1.8 million distinct CDR3 sequences, more than 35% seen once. The material sequenced was blood. The receptors originated from a human donor in good health.

With respect to this clonotype: One end of the junction is discordant with germline, which a read error may explain. The V and J genes are TRBV4-1 and TRBJ1-4, with a weak D call TRBD1 (5 bases). This CDR3 contains 14 residues. The germline CDR1 and CDR2 sequences are MGHRA and YSYEKL. The CDR3 nucleotides are TGCGCCAGCAGCCAAGTTGGGAGGGGAGAAAAACGGTTTTTT. Its translation: CASSQVGRGEKRFF.

The chain links TRBV12-3 or TRBV12-4 to TRBJ2-1; D remains unclear. Near its end, the DNA agrees better with TRBJ2-7, so the J call may be wrong. The length of the CDR3 is 17 residues. This chain's CDR3 is CASSFPPSHASYNEQYF. The CDR3 nucleotides read TGTGCCAGCAGTTTCCCTCCCAGCCACGCATCCTACAATGAGCAGTACTTC.

The rearrangement links TRBV6-5 to TRBJ2-5; 10 bases match TRBD1. The end of the DNA is better explained by TRBJ2-7, so the J call may be wrong. CDR1 is MNHEY and CDR2 is SVGAGI in the germline V gene. This CDR3 has 14 amino acids. In nucleotides, the CDR3 is TGTGCCAGCACCCGGACAGGGGGGGGCTACGAGCAGTACTTC. This translates into CASTRTGGGYEQYF.

Only one count was recorded for this clonotype. The rearrangement joins TRBV29-1 to TRBJ1-1; weak D call: TRBD1 (5 bases). With 6 bases removed from V and 3 bases from J, the gap between germline ends came to 14 bases. The CDR3 is made up of 13 amino acids. The germline V gene encodes CDR1 SQVTM and CDR2 ANQGSEA. The CDR3 sequence: CSVARGGDTEAFF. The CDR3 DNA sequence: TGCAGCGTCGCCCGGGGGGGGGACACTGAAGCTTTCTTT.

The gene calls are TRBV28 and TRBJ1-5, with 7 bases identical to TRBD1. This CDR3 is built from 13 residues. Per germline, CDR1 MDHEN and CDR2 SYDVKM. Trimming cost V 7 bases and J 10 bases; bases outside gene matches: 10. The CDR3 here is CASMVIGDRPQHF. As DNA, the CDR3 is TGTGCCAGCATGGTGATTGGGGACAGACCCCAGCATTTT.

The sample holds a few counts of this clonotype. The gene calls are TRBV9 and TRBJ2-7, with D uncertain. The CDR3 extends over 14 amino acids. The V end was cut by 1 base, the J end by 2 bases, with 10 bases between. The V gene's germline CDR1 is SGDLS and CDR2 YYNGEE. CDR3 sequence reads: CASSVFDSAYEQYF. The CDR3 DNA follows: TGTGCCAGCAGCGTATTCGACTCTGCCTACGAGCAGTACTTC.

The chain recombines TRBV12-3 or TRBV12-4 with TRBJ1-2; D is unclear. Trimming took 3 bases from V and 4 from J, leaving 6 bases between them. The CDR3 runs 12 residues. The CDR3 loop is CASSFSFYGYTF. CDR3 DNA sequence: TGTGCCAGCAGTTTTAGTTTCTATGGCTACACCTTC.

This clonotype turned up a few times. This chain joins TRBV6-2 or TRBV6-3 and TRBJ1-2; 10 bases line up with TRBD1. The germline V gene has CDR1 MNHEY and CDR2 SVGEGT. This CDR3 is built from 14 residues. With V trimmed by 6 bases and J by 6 bases, 7 bases remained unmatched. CDR3 nucleotide sequence: TGTGCCAGCAGACCCCCCGGGACAGGGGATGGCTACACCTTC. It specifies CASRPPGTGDGYTF.

This clonotype was detected a few times. J is TRBJ2-1 and V is TRBV20-1, with D perhaps matching TRBD1 or TRBD2 (5 bases each). The ends were cut back, 4 bases at V and 4 bases at J, with 8 bases in the middle. The CDR3 totals 12 residues. Germline V gene data show CDR1 as DFQATT and CDR2 as SNEGSKA (reference sequence). CDR3: CSAKGRYNEQFF. CDR3 DNA sequence: TGCAGTGCTAAGGGACGGTACAATGAGCAGTTCTTC.

The chain has TRBV18 and TRBJ2-7; D possibly corresponds to TRBD2 (5 bases). The germline V and J ends were trimmed by 4 bases and 2 bases, with 12 bases remaining between them. Looked up from germline, CDR1 is KGHSH and CDR2 is LQKENI. The CDR3 contains 14 residues. This chain's CDR3 is CASSLDTRAYEQYF. CDR3 DNA sequence: TGTGCCAGCTCACTAGACACGCGGGCCTACGAGCAGTACTTC.

This clonotype has a single count. The chain combines TRBV7-2 with TRBJ2-1, with D possibly matching TRBD2 (5 bases). The ends were cut back, 0 bases at V and 0 bases at J, with 12 bases in the middle. The CDR3 is 17 residues long. Per the germline V gene, CDR1 is SGHTA and CDR2 is FQGNSA. CDR3 coding DNA: TGTGCCAGCAGCTTAGCGACCGGCGGGTCCTCCTACAATGAGCAGTTCTTC. It encodes CASSLATGGSSYNEQFF.

V gene TRBV5-6 combines with J gene TRBJ1-1; D gene unclear. The CDR3 has 12 residues. Germline V gene sequence: CDR1 SGHDT, CDR2 YYEEEE. V was clipped by 1 base and J by 6 bases, with 7 bases between them. CDR3 in amino acids: CASSLQTSEAFF. The CDR3 DNA sequence: TGTGCCAGCAGCTTGCAGACCTCTGAAGCTTTCTTT.

This clonotype was seen a few times. The J gene is TRBJ2-1, the V gene TRBV10-3, with 12 positions matching TRBD2. CDR1 is ENHRY and CDR2 is SYGVKD in the germline V gene. The CDR3 runs 12 residues. Trimming at V came to 10 bases and at J to 12 bases, leaving 7 bases not matched to a gene. This CDR3 reads CATLAGGPRQFF. The CDR3 DNA sequence: TGTGCCACCCTAGCGGGGGGGCCTAGGCAGTTCTTC.

This sequence joins TRBV9 and TRBJ2-1, with a weak D call TRBD2 (5 bases). With 4 bases removed from V and 13 bases from J, the gap between germline ends came to 21 bases. Germline assignment: CDR1 SGDLS and CDR2 YYNGEE. The CDR3 has 14 residues. CDR3 DNA sequence: TGTGCCAGCAGCACCTTCCCGAGTGGGGAGACCCAGTTCTTC. Encoded protein: CASSTFPSGETQFF.

This clonotype was seen many times. The junction does not match germline at one end; this may be a read error. The gene calls are TRBV27 and TRBJ2-7, with a tentative D call TRBD2 (5 bases). Germline CDR1 MNHEY, CDR2 SMNVEV (reference sequence). The length of the CDR3 is 13 residues. The CDR3 here is CVSGKIVAGEQYF. The CDR3 DNA is TGTGTCAGCGGTAAGATTGTTGCTGGCGAGCAGTACTTC.

The J gene is TRBJ2-3, the V gene TRBV10-3, with 7 bases fitting TRBD1. The CDR3 has 16 residues. CDR1 and CDR2 (germline): ENHRY, SYGVKD. V shed 4 bases and J 2 bases; nucleotides not matched to a gene: 9. The CDR3 sequence: CAISGIPGQITDTQYF. The CDR3 nucleotides read TGTGCCATCAGTGGCATCCCGGGACAGATCACAGATACGCAGTATTTT.

In regard to this clonotype: An end of the junction does not agree with germline; a read error may underlie this. CDR3 sequence (DNA): TGTGCCGGCAGCTCTCCGGGACAGGACAATGAAAAACTGTTTTTT. It is translated as CAGSSPGQDNEKLFF. The chain carries TRBV7-2 and TRBJ1-4; 8 nucleotides match TRBD1. The CDR3 loop spans 15 amino acids. Germline V lookup: CDR1 SGHTA, CDR2 FQGNSA.